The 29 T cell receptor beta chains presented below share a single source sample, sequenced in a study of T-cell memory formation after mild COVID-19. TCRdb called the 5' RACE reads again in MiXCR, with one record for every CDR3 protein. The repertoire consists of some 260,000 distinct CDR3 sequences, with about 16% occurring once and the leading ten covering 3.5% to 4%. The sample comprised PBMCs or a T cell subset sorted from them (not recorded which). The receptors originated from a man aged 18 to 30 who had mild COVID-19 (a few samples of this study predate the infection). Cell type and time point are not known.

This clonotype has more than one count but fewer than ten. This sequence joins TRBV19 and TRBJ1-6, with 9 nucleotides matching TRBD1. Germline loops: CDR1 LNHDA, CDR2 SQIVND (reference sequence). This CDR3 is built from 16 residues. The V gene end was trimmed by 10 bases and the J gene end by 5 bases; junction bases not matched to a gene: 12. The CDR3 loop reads CATRATGGQNNSPLHF. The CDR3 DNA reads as TGTGCCACCCGAGCTACAGGGGGCCAGAATAATTCACCCCTCCACTTT.

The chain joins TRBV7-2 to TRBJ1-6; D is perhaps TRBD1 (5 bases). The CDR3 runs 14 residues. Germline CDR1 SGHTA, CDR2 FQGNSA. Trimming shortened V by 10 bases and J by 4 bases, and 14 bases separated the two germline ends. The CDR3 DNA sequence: TGTGCCATCAGTAAGGGACCGTATAATTCACCCCTCCACTTT. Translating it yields CAISKGPYNSPLHF.

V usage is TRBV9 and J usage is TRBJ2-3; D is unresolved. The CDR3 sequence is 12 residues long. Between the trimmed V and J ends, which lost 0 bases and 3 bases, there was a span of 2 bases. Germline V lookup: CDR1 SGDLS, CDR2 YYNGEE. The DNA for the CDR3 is TGTGCCAGCAGCGTAGCTACAGATACGCAGTATTTT. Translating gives CASSVATDTQYF.

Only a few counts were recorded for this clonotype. CDR3 residues: CASSSDSGGETQYF. DNA of the CDR3: TGTGCCAGCAGCAGCGATAGCGGGGGAGAGACCCAGTACTTC. The chain uses TRBV7-9 and TRBJ2-5; 9 positions agree with TRBD2. With V trimmed by 5 bases and J by 4 bases, 5 bases remained unmatched. The CDR3 contains 14 residues. Germline assignment: CDR1 SEHNR and CDR2 FQNEAQ (reference sequence).

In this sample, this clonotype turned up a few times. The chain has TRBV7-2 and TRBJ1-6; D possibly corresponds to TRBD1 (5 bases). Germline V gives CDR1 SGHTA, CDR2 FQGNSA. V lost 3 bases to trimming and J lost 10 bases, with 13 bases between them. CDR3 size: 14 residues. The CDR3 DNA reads TGTGCCAGCAGCTTTGGGACCCTTGGGTCACCCCTCCACTTT. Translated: CASSFGTLGSPLHF.

The CDR3 loop is CASSAGTGRSYEQYV. In DNA form, the CDR3 reads TGTGCCAGCAGCGCAGGGACAGGGAGATCCTACGAGCAGTACGTC. The chain has TRBV9 and TRBJ2-7, with 9 bases aligning to TRBD1. Looked up from germline, CDR1 is SGDLS and CDR2 is YYNGEE. After removal of 3 bases from V and 1 base from J, the junction contained 5 bases not matched to a gene. This CDR3 is 15 amino acids long.

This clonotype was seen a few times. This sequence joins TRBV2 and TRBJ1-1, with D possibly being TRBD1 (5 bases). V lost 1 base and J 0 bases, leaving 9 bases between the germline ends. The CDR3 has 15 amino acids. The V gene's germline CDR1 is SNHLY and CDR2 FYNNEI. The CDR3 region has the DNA TGTGCCAGCAGTGAAGACAGGCCCCTGAACACTGAAGCTTTCTTT. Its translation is CASSEDRPLNTEAFF.

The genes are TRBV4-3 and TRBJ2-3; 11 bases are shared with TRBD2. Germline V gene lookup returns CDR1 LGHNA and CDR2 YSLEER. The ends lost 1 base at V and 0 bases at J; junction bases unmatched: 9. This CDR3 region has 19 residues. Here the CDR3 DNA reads TGCGCCAGCAGCCAAGCCCCACTAGCGGGGGCCGATAGCACAGATACGCAGTATTTT. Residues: CASSQAPLAGADSTDTQYF.

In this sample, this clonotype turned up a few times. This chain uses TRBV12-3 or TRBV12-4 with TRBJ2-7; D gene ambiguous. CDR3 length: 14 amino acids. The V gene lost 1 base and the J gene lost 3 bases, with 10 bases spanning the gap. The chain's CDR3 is CASSLGLINYEQYV. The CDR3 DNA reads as TGTGCCAGCAGTTTAGGGCTCATAAACTACGAGCAGTACGTC.

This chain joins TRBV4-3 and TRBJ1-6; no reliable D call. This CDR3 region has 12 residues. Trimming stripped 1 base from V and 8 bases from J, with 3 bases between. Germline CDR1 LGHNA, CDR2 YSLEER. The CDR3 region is CASSQGHSPLHF. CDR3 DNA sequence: TGCGCCAGCAGCCAAGGACATTCACCCCTCCACTTT.

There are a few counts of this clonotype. CDR3 sequence (DNA): TGTGCCAGCAGTTACTCGTTAGGCTCAGGGGGAGCGTCACCCCTCCACTTT. This gives the protein CASSYSLGSGGASPLHF. The chain combines TRBV6-5 with TRBJ1-6; 7 bases are shared with TRBD1. Germline V gene sequence: CDR1 MNHEY, CDR2 SVGAGI. The V and J ends lost 0 bases and 10 bases, in that order; junction bases with no gene match: 12. The CDR3 is 17 amino acids.

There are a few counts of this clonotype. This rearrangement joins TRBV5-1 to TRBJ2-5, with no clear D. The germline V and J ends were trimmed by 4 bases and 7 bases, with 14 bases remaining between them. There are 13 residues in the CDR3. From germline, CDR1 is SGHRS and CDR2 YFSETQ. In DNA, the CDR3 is TGCGCCAGCAGCGGAGACCTTGTGGGGACCCAGTACTTC. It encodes CASSGDLVGTQYF.

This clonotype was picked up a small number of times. CDR3 nucleotides: TGCAGTGCTAAAGATAGCGGGGGGGTACAAGAGACCCAGTACTTC. Protein sequence: CSAKDSGGVQETQYF. The J gene is TRBJ2-5, the V gene TRBV20-1; 11 positions agree with TRBD2. The CDR3 runs 15 residues. Germline trimming cut 4 bases from V and 2 bases from J; bases unmatched to any gene: 6. Per the germline V gene, CDR1 is DFQATT and CDR2 is SNEGSKA (reference sequence).

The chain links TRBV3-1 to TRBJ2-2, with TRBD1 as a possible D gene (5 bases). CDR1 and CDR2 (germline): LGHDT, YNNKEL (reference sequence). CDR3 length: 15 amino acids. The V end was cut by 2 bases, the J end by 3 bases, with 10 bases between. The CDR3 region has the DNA TGTGCCAGCAGCCAATCAGACAGATACACCGGGGAGCTGTTTTTT. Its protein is CASSQSDRYTGELFF.

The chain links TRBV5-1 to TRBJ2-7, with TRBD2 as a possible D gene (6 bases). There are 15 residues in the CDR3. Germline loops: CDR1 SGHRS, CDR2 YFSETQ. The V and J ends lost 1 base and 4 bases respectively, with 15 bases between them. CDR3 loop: CASSLQLATVYEQYF. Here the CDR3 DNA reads TGCGCCAGCAGCTTGCAGCTAGCGACCGTGTACGAGCAGTACTTC.

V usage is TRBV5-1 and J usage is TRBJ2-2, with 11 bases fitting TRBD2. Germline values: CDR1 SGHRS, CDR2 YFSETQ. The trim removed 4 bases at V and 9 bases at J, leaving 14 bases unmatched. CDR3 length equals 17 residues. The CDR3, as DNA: TGCGCCAGCAGCCCGAACGGACTAGCGGGTTCGAGACGGGAGCTGTTTTTT. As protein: CASSPNGLAGSRRELFF.

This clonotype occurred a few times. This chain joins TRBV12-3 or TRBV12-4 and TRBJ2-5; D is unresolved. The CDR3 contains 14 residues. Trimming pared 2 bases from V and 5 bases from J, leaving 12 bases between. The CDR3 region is CASSLIGSGETQYF. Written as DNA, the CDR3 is TGTGCCAGCAGTTTAATTGGCAGTGGGGAGACCCAGTACTTC.

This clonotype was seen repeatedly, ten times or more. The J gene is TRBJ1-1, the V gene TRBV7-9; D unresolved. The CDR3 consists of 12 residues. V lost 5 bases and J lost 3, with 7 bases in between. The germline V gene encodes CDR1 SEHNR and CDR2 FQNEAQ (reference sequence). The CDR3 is CASSHRDTEAFF. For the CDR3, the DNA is TGTGCCAGCAGCCACCGGGACACTGAAGCTTTCTTT. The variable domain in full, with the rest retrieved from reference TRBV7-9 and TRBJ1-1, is DTGVSQNPRHKITKRGQNVTFRCDPISEHNRLYWYRQTLGQGPEFLTYFQNEAQLEKSRLLSDRFSAERPKGSFSTLEIQRTEQGDSAMYLCASSHRDTEAFFGQGTRLTVV.

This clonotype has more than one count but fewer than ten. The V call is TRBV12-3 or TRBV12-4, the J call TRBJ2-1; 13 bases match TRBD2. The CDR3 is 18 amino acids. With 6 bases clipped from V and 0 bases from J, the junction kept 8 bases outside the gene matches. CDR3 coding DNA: TGTGCCAGCAGGACACTTTGGACTAGCGGGGGCTCCTACAATGAGCAGTTCTTC. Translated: CASRTLWTSGGSYNEQFF.

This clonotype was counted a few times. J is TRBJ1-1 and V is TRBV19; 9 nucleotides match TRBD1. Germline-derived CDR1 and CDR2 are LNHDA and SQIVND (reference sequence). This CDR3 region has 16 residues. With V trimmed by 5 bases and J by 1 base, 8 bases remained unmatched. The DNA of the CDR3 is TGTGCCAGTAGTCGAGGACAGGGGCGATCGAACACTGAAGCTTTCTTT. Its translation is CASSRGQGRSNTEAFF.

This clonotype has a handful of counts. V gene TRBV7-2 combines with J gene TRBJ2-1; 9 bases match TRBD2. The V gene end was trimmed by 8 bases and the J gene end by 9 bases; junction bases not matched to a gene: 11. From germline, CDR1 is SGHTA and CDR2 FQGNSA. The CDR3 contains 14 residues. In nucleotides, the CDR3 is TGTGCCAGCGCCGTCATGGGCGGGGGGGTTGAGCAGTTCTTC. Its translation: CASAVMGGGVEQFF.

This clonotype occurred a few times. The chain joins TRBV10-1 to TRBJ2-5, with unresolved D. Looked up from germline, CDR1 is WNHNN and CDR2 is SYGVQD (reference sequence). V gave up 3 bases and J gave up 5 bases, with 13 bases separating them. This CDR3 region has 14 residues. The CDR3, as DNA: TGCGCCAGCAGTGACGTCCGGACCCGCGAGACCCAGTACTTC. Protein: CASSDVRTRETQYF.

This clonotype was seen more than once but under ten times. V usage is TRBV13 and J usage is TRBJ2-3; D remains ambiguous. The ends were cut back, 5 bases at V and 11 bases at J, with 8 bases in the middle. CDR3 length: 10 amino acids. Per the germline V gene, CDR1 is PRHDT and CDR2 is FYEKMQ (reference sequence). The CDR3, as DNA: TGTGCCAGCAGCCATGAGAGGCAGTATTTT. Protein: CASSHERQYF.

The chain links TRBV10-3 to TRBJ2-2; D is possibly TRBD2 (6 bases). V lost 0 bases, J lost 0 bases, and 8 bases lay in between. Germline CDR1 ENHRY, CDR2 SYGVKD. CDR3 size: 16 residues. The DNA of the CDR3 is TGTGCCATCAGTGAGTCGGGACTCCCGAACACCGGGGAGCTGTTTTTT. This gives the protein CAISESGLPNTGELFF.

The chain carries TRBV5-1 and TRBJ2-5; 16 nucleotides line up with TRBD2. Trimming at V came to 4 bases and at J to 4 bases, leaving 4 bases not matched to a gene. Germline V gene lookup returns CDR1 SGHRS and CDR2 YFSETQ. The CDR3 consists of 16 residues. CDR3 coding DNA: TGCGCCAGCAGCGGGACTAGCGGGGGGGCCGGAGAGACCCAGTACTTC. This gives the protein CASSGTSGGAGETQYF.

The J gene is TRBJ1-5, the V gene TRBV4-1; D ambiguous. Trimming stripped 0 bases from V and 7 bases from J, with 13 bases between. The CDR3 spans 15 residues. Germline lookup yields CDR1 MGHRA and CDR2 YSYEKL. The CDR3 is CASSQDLQVWQPQHF. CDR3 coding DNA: TGCGCCAGCAGCCAAGATTTGCAGGTATGGCAGCCCCAGCATTTT.

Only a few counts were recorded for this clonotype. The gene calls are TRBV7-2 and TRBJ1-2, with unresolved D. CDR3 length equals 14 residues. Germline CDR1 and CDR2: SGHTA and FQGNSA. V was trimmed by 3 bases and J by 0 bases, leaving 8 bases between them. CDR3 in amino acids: CASSFGVSNYGYTF. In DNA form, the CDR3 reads TGTGCCAGCAGCTTCGGTGTTTCTAACTATGGCTACACCTTC.

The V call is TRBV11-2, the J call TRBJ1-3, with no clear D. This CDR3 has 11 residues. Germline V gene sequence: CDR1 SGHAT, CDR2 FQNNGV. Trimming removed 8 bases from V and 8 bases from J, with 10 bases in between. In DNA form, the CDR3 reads TGTGCCAGCCGCCTGGTCGACACCATATATTTT. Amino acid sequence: CASRLVDTIYF.

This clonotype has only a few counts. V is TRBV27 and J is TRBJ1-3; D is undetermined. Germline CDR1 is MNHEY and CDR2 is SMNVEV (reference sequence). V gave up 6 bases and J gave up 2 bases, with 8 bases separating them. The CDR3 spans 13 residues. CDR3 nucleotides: TGTGCCAGCAGGCCGGGCACTGGAAACACCATATATTTT. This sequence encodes CASRPGTGNTIYF.